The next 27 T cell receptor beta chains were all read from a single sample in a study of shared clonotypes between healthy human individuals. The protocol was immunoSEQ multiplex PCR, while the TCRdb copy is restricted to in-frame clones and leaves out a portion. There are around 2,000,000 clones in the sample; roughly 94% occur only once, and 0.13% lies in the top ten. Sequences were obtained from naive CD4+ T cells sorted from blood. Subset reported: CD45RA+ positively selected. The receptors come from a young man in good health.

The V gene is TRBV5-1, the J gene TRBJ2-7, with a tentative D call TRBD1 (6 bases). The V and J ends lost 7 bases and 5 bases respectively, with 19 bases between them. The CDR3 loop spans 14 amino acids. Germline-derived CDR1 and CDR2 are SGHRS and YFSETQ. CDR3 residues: CASRPTGWRNEQYF. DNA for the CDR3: TGCGCCAGCCGTCCCACAGGGTGGAGGAACGAGCAGTACTTC.

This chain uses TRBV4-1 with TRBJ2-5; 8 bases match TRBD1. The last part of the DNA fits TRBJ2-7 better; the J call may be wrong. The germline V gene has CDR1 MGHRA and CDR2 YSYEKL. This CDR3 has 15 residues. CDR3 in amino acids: CASSGWTGKFIEQYF. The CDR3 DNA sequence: TGCGCCAGTTCGGGATGGACAGGGAAGTTTATCGAGCAGTACTTC.

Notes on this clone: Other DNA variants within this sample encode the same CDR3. The DNA for the CDR3 is TGTGCCAGCAGCTTGGGACCCCAGCCCCAGCATTTT. It is translated as CASSLGPQPQHF. The chain combines TRBV7-2 with TRBJ1-5; the D gene is possibly TRBD1 (5 bases). There are 12 residues in the CDR3. CDR1 and CDR2 from the germline V gene are SGHTA and FQGNSA. Trimming cost V 3 bases and J 7 bases, with 7 bases left between them.

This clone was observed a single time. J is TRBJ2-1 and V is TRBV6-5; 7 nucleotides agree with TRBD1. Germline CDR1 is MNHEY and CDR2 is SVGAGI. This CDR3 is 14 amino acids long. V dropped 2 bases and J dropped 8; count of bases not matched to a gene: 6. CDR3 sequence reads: CASSYDRVVDEQFF. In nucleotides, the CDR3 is TGTGCCAGCAGTTACGACAGGGTAGTCGATGAGCAGTTCTTC.

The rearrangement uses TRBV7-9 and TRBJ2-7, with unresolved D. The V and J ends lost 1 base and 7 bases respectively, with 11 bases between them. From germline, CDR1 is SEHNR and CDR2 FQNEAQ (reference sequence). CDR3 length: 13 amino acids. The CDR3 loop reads CASSLVLSWEQYF. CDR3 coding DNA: TGTGCCAGCAGCTTAGTTCTGAGTTGGGAGCAGTACTTC.

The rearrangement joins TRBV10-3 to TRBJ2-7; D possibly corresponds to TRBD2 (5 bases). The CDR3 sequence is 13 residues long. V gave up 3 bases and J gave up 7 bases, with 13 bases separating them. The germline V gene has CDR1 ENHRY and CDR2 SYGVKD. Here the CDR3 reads CAISDRTQGEQYF. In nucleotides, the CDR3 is TGTGCCATCAGTGACCGGACTCAAGGGGAGCAGTACTTC.

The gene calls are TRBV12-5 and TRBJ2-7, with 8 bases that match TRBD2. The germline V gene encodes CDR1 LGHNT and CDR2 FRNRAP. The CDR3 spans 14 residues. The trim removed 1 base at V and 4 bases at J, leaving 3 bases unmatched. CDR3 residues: CASGLAGGPYEQYF. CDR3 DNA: TGTGCTAGTGGTTTGGCGGGAGGGCCATACGAGCAGTACTTC.

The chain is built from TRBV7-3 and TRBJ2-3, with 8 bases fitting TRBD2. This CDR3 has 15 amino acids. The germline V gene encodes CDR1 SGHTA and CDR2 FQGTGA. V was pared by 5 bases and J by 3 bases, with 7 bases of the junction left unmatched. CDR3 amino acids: CASSLRGGWTDTQYF. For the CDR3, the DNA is TGTGCCAGCAGCCTTCGGGGGGGCTGGACAGATACGCAGTATTTT. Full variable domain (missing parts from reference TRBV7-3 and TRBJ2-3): GAGVSQTPSNKVTEKGKYVELRCDPISGHTALYWYRQSLGQGPEFLIYFQGTGAADDSGLPNDRFFAVRPEGSVSTLKIQRTERGDSAVYLCASSLRGGWTDTQYFGPGTRLTVL.

CDR3 loop: CASSSTDRDRIQYF. In DNA form, the CDR3 reads TGTGCCAGCAGTTCGACCGACCGGGACAGAATCCAGTACTTC. The chain recombines TRBV6-5 with TRBJ2-5; 7 positions match TRBD1. The J segment lost 10 bases and the V segment lost 4 bases, leaving 12 bases of the junction unmatched. The germline gives CDR1 MNHEY, CDR2 SVGAGI. This CDR3 region has 14 residues.

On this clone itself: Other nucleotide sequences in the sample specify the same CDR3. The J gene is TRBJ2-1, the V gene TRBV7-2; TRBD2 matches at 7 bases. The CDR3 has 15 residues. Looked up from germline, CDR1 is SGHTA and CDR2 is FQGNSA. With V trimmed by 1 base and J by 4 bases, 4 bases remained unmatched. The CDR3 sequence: CASSLGGLEYNEQFF. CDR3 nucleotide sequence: TGTGCCAGCAGCTTAGGTGGACTAGAGTACAATGAGCAGTTCTTC.

CDR3 nucleotide sequence: TGTGCCAGCAGCTCTTTAGGGGGAGACGGCACTGAAGCTTTCTTT. Protein product: CASSSLGGDGTEAFF. The chain is built from TRBV5-4 and TRBJ1-1; D is possibly TRBD1 (6 bases). The germline V gene has CDR1 SGHNT and CDR2 YYREEE (reference sequence). The CDR3 extends over 15 amino acids. V was cut by 3 bases and J by 4 bases, with 16 bases left in between.

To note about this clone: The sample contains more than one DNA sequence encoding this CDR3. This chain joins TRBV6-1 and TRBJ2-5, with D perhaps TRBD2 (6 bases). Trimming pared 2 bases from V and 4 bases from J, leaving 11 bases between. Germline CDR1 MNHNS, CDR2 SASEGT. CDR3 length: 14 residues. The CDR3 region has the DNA TGTGCCAGCAGTGAAAGTGGGGGGAGAGAGACCCAGTACTTC. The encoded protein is CASSESGGRETQYF.

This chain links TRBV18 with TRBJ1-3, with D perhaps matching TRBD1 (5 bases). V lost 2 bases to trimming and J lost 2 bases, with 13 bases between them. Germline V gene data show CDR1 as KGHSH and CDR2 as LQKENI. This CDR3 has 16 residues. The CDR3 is CASSPYQTETGNTIYF. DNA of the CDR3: TGTGCCAGCTCACCATATCAGACAGAAACTGGAAACACCATATATTTT.

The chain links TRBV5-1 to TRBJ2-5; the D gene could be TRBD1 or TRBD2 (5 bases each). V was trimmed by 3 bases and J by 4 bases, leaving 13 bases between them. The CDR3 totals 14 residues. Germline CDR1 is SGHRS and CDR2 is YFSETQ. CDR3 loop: CASSSGPGRETQYF. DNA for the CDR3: TGCGCCAGCAGCTCCGGTCCGGGACGAGAGACCCAGTACTTC. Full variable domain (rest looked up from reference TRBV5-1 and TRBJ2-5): KAGVTQTPRYLIKTRGQQVTLSCSPISGHRSVSWYQQTPGQGLQFLFEYFSETQRNKGNFPGRFSGRQFSNSRSEMNVSTLELGDSALYLCASSSGPGRETQYFGPGTRLLVL.

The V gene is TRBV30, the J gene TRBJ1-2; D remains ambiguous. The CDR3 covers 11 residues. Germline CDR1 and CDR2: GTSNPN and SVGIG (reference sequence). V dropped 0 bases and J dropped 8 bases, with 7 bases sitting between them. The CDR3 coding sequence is TGTGCCTGGAGTGTACTGGAGGGCTACACCTTC. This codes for CAWSVLEGYTF.

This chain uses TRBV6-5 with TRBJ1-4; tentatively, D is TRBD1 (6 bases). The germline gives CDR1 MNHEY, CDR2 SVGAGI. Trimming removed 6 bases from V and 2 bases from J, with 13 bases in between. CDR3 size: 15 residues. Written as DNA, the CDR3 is TGTGCCAGCAGATTAACGGGGGCGACTAATGAAAAACTGTTTTTT. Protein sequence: CASRLTGATNEKLFF.

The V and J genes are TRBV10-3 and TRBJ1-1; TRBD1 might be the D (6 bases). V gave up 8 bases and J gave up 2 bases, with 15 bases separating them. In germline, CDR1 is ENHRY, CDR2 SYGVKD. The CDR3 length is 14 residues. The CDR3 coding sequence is TGTGCCATCTCCCCGAGGGGGGGAAACACTGAAGCTTTCTTT. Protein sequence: CAISPRGGNTEAFF.

The CDR3 DNA is TGCAGCGTTGGGCGCGGTCAGGGGACCCAGTACTTC. It yields the protein CSVGRGQGTQYF. The rearrangement links TRBV29-1 to TRBJ2-5; a possible D gene is TRBD1 (5 bases). Germline CDR1 reads SQVTM; CDR2 reads ANQGSEA. The CDR3 contains 12 residues. V lost 4 bases and J lost 7, with 13 bases in between.

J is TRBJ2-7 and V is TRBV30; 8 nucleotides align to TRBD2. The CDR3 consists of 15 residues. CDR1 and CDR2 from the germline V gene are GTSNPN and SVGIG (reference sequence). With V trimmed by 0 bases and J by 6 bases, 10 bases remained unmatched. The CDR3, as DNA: TGTGCCTGGAGTGTAGTGGCGGGGGGAATCGGCGAGCAGTACTTC. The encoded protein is CAWSVVAGGIGEQYF.

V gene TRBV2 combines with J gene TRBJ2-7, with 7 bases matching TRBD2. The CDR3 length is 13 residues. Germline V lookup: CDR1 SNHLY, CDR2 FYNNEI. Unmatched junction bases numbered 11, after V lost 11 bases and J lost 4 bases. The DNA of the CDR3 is TGTGCCTGCGGCGGGGGAAAGGGGTACGAGCAGTACTTC. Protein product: CACGGGKGYEQYF.

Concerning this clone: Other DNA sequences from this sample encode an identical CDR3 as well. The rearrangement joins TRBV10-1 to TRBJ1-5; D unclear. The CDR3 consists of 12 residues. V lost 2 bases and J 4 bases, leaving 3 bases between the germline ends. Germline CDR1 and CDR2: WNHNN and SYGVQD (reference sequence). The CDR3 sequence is CASSEGNQPQHF. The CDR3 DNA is TGCGCCAGCAGTGAGGGGAATCAGCCCCAGCATTTT.

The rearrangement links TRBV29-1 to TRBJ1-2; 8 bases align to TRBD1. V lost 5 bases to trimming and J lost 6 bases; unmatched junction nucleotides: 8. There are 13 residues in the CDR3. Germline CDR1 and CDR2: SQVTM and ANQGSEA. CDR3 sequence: CSVYGTGLNGYTF. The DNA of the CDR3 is TGCAGCGTTTACGGGACAGGATTGAATGGCTACACCTTC.

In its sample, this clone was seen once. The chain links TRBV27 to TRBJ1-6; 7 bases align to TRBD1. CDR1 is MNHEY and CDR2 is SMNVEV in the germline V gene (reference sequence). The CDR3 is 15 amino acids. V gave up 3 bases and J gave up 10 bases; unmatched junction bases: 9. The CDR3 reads CASSFTVGGQSPLHF. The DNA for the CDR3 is TGTGCCAGCAGTTTTACAGTAGGGGGCCAATCACCCCTCCACTTT.

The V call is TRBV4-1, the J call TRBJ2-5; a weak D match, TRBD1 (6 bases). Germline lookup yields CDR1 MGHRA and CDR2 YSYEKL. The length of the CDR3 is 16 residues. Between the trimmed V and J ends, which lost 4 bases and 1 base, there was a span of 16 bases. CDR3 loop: CASSLGGGDTQETQYF. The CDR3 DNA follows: TGCGCCAGCAGCCTAGGGGGTGGTGACACCCAAGAGACCCAGTACTTC.

The CDR3 loop is CASSFNPFLVGRRQAGGPGNTIYF. As DNA, the CDR3 is TGCGCCAGCAGCTTTAACCCCTTCCTTGTGGGACGGCGGCAGGCAGGTGGGCCTGGAAACACCATATATTTT. V gene TRBV5-1 combines with J gene TRBJ1-3, with D perhaps matching TRBD1 (5 bases). The CDR3 consists of 24 residues. Germline lookup yields CDR1 SGHRS and CDR2 YFSETQ. With 2 bases removed from V and 2 bases from J, the gap between germline ends came to 38 bases.

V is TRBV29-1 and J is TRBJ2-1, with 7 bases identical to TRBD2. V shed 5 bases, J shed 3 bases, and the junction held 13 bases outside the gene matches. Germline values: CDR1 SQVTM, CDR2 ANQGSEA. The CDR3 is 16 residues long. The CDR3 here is CSVPHLSSGNYNEQFF. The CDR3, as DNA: TGCAGCGTTCCTCATTTGTCTAGCGGCAACTACAATGAGCAGTTCTTC.

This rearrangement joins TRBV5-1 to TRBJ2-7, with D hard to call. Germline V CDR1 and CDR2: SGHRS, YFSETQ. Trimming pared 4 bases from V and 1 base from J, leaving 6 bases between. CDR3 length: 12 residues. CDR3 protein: CASSGPSYEQYF. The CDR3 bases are TGCGCCAGCAGCGGACCGTCCTACGAGCAGTACTTC.